This T cell receptor (beta chain) was captured in a study of blood T cell repertoires in COVID-19. Turning to the study itself: Samples of COVID-19 (acute and convalescent) were obtained from the United States, Italy and Spain. Sources were T cells, B-cell-depleted T cells, or PBMCs; the material itself was cDNA or gDNA.

Authors' data handling: Nucleated cell counts were estimated from reference gene primer amplification. Produced via immunoSEQ multiplex PCR; TCRdb's table is partial and in-frame only. Clonal size and the V and J genes are those of that table, whereas D and trimming came from the DNA. The sample consists of about 140,000 clones, over 60% of them appearing once. V lost 3 bases, J lost 2 bases, and 9 bases stayed unmatched. CDR3 length: 17 amino acids. Per the germline V gene, CDR1 is MNHEY and CDR2 is SMNVEV (reference sequence). The source material was peripheral blood. The receptor comes from an elderly woman with active or convalescent COVID-19. The J gene is TRBJ2-2, the V gene TRBV27, with 7 positions matching TRBD1. The CDR3 protein is CASSFLKTGLNTGELFF. The CDR3 DNA follows: TGTGCCAGCAGTTTCTTAAAGACAGGGTTAAACACCGGGGAGCTGTTTTTT.